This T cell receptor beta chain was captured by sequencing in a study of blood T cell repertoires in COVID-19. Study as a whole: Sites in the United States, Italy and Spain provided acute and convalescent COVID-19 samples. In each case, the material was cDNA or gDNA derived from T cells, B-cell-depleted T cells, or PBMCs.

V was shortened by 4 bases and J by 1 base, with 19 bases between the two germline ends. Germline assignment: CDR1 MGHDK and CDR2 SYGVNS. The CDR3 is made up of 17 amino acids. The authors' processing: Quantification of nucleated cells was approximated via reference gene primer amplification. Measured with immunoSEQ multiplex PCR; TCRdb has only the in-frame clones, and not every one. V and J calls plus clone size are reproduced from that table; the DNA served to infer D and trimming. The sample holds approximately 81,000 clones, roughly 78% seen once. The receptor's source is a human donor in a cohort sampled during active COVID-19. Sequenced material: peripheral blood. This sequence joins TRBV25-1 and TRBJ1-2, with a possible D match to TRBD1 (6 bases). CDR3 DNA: TGTGCCAGCAGTGGAGGAGGTGTAGGACAGTTTAACTATGGCTACACCTTC. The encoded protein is CASSGGGVGQFNYGYTF.